The T cell receptor beta chain under discussion was sequenced for a study of cytomegalovirus exposure and HLA in healthy donors. Turning to the study itself: Roughly 180 million T cells yielded more than 90 million unique TCR beta sequences in earlier analysis. Among the 300 to 400 donors who were genotyped, approximately 76% fell in the genetic ancestry cluster that is associated with self-reported Caucasian donors. Study results and limitations: Several V segments, TRBV6-2 and TRBV6-3 among them, could not be told apart and were dropped. CMV serostatus was the only recorded immune exposure for donors.

Germline CDR1 SNHLY, CDR2 FYNNEI. Trimming at V came to 6 bases and at J to 0 bases, leaving 3 bases not matched to a gene. This CDR3 is 14 amino acids long. Vbeta (60) and Jbeta (13) primers were used in the PCR. TCRdb's table, derived via immunoSEQ multiplex PCR, lists solely in-frame clones and lacks some. The sample has roughly 100,000 clones; more than 60% are singletons. A note on this clone: Its antigen is unidentified.

This clonotype originated in a male donor in good health and CMV-seronegative. This chain connects TRBV2 to TRBJ2-5; TRBD1 matches 8 bases. The specimen was PBMCs. In DNA form, the CDR3 reads TGTGCCAGCAGCCGACAGGGGCACCAAGAGACCCAGTACTTC. Protein sequence: CASSRQGHQETQYF.